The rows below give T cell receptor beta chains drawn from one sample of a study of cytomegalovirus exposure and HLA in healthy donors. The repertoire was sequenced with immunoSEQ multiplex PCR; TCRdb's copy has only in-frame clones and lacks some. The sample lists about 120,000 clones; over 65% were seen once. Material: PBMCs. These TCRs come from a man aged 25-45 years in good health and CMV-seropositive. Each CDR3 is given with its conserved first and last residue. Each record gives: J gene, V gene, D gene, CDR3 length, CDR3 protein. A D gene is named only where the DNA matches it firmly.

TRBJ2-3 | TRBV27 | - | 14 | CASSFGVGTDTQYF
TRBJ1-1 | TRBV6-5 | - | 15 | CASSKVQGVFPEAFF
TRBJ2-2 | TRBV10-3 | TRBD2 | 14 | CATSLATNTGELFF
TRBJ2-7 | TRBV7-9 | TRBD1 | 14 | CASSPQTGVYEQYF
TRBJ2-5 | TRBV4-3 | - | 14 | CASSRGGVQETQYF
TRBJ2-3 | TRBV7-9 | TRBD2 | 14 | CASRGAGAEDTQYF
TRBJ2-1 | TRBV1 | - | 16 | CTSSQVTNPSYNEQFF
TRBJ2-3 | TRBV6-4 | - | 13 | CASSEGPGDTQYF
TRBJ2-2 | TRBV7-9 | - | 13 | CASSSLNTGELFF
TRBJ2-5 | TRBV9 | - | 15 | CASSLWTAPQETQYF
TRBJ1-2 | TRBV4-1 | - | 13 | CASSPALNLGYTF
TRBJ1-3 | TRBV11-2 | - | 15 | CASSLRPERGNTIYF
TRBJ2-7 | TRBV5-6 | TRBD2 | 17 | CASSSLGLASDTYEQYF
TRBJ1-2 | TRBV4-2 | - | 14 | CASSQGSEDNGYTF
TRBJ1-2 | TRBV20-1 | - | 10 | CSVSSYGYTF
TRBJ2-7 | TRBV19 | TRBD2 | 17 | CASSRTAGAFSSYEQYF
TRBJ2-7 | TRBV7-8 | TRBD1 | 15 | CASSLNMGTGYEQYF
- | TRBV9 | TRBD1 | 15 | CASSVVGTGVHEQYF
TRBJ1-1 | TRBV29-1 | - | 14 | CSVAVGGLNTEAFF
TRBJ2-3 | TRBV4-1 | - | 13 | CASSQVFPDTQYF
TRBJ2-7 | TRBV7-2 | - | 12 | CASSLFANEQYF
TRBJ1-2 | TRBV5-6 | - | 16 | CASSFTQGPTNYGYTF
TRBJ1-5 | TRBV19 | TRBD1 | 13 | CATDRGSNQPQHF
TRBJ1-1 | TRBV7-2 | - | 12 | CASSYMNTEAFF
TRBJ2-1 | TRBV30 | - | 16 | CAWKTLATAPYNEQFF
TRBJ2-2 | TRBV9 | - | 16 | CASSVAQRTDTGELFF
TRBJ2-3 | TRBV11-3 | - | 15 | CASSLAGLSTDTQYF
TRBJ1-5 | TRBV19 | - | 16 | CASSAGNQYSNQPQHF
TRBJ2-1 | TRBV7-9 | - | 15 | CASSFPRASYNEQFF
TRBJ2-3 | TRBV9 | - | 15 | CASSVRQGRTDTQYF
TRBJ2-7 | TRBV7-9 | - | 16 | CASSFPRTLDSYEQYF
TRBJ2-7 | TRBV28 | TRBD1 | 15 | CASSSWTGKSYEQYF
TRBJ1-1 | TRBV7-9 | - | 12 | CASSSSNTEAFF
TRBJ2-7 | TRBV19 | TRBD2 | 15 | CASSILAGTTYEQYF
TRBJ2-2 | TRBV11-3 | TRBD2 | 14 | CASSWGGSSGELFF
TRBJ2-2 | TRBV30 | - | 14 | CAWGGIIGAGELFF
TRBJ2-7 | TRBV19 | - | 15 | CASSIWSGSSYEQYF
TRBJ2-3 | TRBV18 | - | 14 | CASSPRGRGDTQYF
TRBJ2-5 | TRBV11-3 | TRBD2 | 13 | CASSSSGSGAQYF
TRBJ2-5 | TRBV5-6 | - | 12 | CASSRDRETQYF
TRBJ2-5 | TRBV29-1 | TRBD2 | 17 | CSAGLLVRSGGKETQYF
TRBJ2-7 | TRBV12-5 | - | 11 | CASGTGGEQYF
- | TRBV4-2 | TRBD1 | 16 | CASSQALDRLAYEQYF
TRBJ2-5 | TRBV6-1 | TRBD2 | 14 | CASSLAGVGETQYF
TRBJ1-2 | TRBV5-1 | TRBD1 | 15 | CASSFQGAIDYGYTF